The 2 T cell receptor beta chains given below trace back to one sample, sequenced in a study of blood T cell repertoires in COVID-19. Sequenced by immunoSEQ multiplex PCR; TCRdb stores in-frame clones only, minus some. The sample lists under 250,000 clones; around 81% were seen once. The material sequenced was peripheral blood. The source is a man in his fifties or sixties with active or convalescent COVID-19.

As to this clone: Other DNA variants within this sample encode the same CDR3. The rearrangement joins TRBV30 to TRBJ1-5; no clear D gene. The CDR3 spans 13 residues. Trimming left V 0 bases short and J 7 bases short, with 10 bases between. Per germline, CDR1 GTSNPN and CDR2 SVGIG (reference sequence). CDR3 sequence (DNA): TGTGCCTGGAGTGTCCAGGCGAACCAGCCCCAGCATTTT. Residues: CAWSVQANQPQHF. The full variable domain, its missing parts supplied by reference TRBV30 and TRBJ1-5, is SQTIHQWPATLVQPVGSPLSLECTVEGTSNPNLYWYRQAAGRGLQLLFYSVGIGQISSEVPQNLSASRPQDRQFILSSKKLLLSDSGFYLCAWSVQANQPQHFGDGTRLSIL.

This clone came up a few times. The rearrangement joins TRBV18 to TRBJ2-1; TRBD1 matches 9 bases. The germline gives CDR1 KGHSH, CDR2 LQKENI. Trimming took 5 bases from V and 4 from J; bases not matched to a gene: 9. The CDR3 is 16 amino acids. The CDR3 DNA is TGTGCCAGCTCAGAAACCCGGGACAGGGCTTACAATGAGCAGTTCTTC. As protein: CASSETRDRAYNEQFF.